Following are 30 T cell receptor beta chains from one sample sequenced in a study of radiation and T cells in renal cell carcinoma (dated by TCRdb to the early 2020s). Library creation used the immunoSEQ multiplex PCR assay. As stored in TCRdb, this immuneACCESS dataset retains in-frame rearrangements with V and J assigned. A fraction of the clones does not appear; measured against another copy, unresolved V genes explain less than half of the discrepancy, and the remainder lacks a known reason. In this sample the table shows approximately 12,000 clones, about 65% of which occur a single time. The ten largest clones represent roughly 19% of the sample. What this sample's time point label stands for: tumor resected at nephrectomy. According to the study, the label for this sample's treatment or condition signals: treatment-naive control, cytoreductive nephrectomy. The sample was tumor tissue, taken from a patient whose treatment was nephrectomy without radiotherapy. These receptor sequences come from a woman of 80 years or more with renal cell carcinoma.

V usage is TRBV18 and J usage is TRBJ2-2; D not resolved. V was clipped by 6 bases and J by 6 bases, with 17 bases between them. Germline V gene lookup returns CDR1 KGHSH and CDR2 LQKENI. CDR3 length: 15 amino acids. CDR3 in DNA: TGTGCCAGCTCGCAACGACGGCACGATCCCGGGGAGCTGTTTTTT. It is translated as CASSQRRHDPGELFF. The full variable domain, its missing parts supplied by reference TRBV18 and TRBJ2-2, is NAGVMQNPRHLVRRRGQEARLRCSPMKGHSHVYWYRQLPEEGLKFMVYLQKENIIDESGMPKERFSAEFPKEGPSILRIQQVVRGDSAAYFCASSQRRHDPGELFFGEGSRLTVL.

DNA of the CDR3: TGCAGCGTTGTCTTGGCAGGGGACTACGAGCAGTACTTC. It specifies CSVVLAGDYEQYF. The gene calls are TRBV29-1 and TRBJ2-7; perhaps TRBD1 as D (6 bases). The CDR3 has 13 amino acids. Trimming took 4 bases from V and 3 from J, leaving 13 bases between them. CDR1 is SQVTM and CDR2 is ANQGSEA in the germline V gene.

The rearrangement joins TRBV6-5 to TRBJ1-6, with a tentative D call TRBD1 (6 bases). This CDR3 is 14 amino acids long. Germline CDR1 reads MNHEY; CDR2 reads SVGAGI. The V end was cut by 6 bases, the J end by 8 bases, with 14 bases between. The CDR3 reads CASRVRGRDSPLHF. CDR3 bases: TGTGCCAGCAGGGTACGGGGGCGAGATTCACCCCTCCACTTT.

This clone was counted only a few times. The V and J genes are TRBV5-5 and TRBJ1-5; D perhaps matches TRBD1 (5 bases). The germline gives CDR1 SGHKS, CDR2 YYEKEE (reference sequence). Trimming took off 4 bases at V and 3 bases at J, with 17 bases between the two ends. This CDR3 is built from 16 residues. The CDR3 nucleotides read TGTGCCAGCAGCCCCGCCTGGGGCCCGAACAATCAGCCCCAGCATTTT. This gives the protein CASSPAWGPNNQPQHF.

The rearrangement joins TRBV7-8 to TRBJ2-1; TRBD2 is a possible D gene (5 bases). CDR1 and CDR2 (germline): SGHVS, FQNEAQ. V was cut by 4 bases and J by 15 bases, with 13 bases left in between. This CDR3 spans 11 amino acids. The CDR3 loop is CASSSGSGVFF. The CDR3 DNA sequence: TGTGCCAGCAGCTCCGGCAGCGGTGTGTTCTTC.

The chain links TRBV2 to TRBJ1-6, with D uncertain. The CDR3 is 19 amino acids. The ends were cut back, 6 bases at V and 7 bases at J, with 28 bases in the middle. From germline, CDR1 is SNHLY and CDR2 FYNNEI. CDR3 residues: CASRLTKTLPTRLNSPLHF. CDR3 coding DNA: TGTGCCAGCAGGCTTACAAAAACACTCCCAACGAGACTCAATTCACCCCTCCACTTT.

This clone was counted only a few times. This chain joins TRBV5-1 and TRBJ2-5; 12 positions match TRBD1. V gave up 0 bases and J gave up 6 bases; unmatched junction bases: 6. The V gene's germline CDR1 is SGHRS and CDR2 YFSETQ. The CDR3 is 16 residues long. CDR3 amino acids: CASSLAGTGGLKTQYF. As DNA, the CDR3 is TGCGCCAGCAGCTTGGCCGGGACAGGGGGCTTGAAGACCCAGTACTTC.

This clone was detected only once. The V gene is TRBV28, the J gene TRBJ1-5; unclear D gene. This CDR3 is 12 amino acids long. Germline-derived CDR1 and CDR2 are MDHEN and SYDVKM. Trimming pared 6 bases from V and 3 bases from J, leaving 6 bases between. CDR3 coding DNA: TGTGCCAGCAGGCCCACCAATCAGCCCCAGCATTTT. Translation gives CASRPTNQPQHF.

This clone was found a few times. The CDR3 region is CASSLNRGDSPLHF. The CDR3 DNA follows: TGTGCCAGCAGTTTGAACAGGGGCGATTCACCCCTCCACTTT. The genes are TRBV28 and TRBJ1-6; 7 bases map to TRBD1. With 3 bases clipped from V and 8 bases from J, the junction kept 4 bases outside the gene matches. The germline V gene encodes CDR1 MDHEN and CDR2 SYDVKM. There are 14 residues in the CDR3.

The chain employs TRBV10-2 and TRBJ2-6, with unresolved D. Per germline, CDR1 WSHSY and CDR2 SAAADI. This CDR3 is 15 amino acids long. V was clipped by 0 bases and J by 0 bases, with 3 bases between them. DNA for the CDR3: TGCGCCAGCAGTGAGTCGGCCTCTGGGGCCAACGTCCTGACTTTC. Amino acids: CASSESASGANVLTF.

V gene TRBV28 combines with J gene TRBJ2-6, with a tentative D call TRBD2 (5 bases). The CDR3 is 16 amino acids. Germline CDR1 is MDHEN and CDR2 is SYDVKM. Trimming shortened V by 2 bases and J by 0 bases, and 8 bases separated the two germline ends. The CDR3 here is CASSLEAVSGANVLTF. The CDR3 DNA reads TGTGCCAGCAGTTTAGAAGCGGTCTCTGGGGCCAACGTCCTGACTTTC.

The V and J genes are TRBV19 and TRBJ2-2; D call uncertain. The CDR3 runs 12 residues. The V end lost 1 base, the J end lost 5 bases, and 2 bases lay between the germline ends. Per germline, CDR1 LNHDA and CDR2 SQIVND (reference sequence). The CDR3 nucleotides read TGTGCCAGTAGTATAGGTACCGGGGAGCTGTTTTTT. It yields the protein CASSIGTGELFF.

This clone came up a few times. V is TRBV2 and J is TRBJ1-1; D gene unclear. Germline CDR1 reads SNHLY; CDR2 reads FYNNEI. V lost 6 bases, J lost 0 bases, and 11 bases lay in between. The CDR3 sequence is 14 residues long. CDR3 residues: CASSPVYLNTEAFF. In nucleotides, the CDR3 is TGTGCCAGCAGCCCCGTTTATCTGAACACTGAAGCTTTCTTT.

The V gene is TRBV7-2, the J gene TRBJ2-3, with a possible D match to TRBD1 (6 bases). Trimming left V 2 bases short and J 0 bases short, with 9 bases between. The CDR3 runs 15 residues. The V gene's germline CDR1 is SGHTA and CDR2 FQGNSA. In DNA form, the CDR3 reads TGTGCCAGCAGCTTACAGGGGATGAGCACAGATACGCAGTATTTT. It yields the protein CASSLQGMSTDTQYF.

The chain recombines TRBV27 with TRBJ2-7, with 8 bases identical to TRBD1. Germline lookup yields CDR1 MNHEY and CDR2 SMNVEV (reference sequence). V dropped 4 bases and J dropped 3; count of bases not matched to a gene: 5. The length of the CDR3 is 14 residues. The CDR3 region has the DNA TGTGCCAGCAGTTCCGGACAGGGATTCTACGAGCAGTACTTC. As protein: CASSSGQGFYEQYF.

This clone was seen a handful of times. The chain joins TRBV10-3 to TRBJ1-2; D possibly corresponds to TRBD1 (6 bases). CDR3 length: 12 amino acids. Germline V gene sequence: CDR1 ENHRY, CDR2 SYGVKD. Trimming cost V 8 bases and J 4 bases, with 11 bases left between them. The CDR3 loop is CAIEDSGYGYTF. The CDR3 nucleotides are TGTGCCATCGAGGACAGTGGCTATGGCTACACCTTC.

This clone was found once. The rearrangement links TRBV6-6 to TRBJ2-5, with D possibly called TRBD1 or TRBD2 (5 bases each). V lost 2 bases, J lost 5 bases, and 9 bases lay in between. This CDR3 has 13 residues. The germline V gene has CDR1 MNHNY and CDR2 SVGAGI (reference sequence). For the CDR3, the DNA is TGTGCCAGCAGTTACGGGACCGCGGAGACCCAGTACTTC. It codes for CASSYGTAETQYF.

In DNA form, the CDR3 reads TGTGCCAGCAGCGTTCAGCGGGGGGGGACAGATACGCAGTATTTT. Protein: CASSVQRGGTDTQYF. V and J are TRBV9 and TRBJ2-3; 10 positions agree with TRBD2. Germline lookup yields CDR1 SGDLS and CDR2 YYNGEE. CDR3 length: 15 residues. The trim removed 2 bases at V and 3 bases at J, leaving 3 bases unmatched.

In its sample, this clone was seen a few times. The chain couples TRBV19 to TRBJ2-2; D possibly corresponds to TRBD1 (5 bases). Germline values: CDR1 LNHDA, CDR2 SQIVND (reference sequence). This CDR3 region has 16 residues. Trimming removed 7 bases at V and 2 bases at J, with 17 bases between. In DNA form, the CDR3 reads TGTGCCAGTACCTCACAGGTCCGGAGAAACACCGGGGAGCTGTTTTTT. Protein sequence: CASTSQVRRNTGELFF.

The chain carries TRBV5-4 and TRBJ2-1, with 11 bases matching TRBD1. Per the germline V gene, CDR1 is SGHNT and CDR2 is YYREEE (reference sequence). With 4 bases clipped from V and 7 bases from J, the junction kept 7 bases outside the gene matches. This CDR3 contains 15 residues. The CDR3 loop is CASSKGQGGRNEQFF. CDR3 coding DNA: TGTGCCAGCAGCAAGGGACAGGGGGGTAGAAATGAGCAGTTCTTC.

The CDR3 nucleotides read TGCGCCAGCAGCCAAGAGGAAGGACAGGGAGGGCGCGATGAGCAGTTCTTC. Translation: CASSQEEGQGGRDEQFF. This chain uses TRBV4-1 with TRBJ2-1, with a tentative D call TRBD1 (8 bases). The V and J ends lost 0 bases and 8 bases respectively, with 20 bases between them. The germline CDR1 and CDR2 sequences are MGHRA and YSYEKL. The CDR3 spans 17 residues.

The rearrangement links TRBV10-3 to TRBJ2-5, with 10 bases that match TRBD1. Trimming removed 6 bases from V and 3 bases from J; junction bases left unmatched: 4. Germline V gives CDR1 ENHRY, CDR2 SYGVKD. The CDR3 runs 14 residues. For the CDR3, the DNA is TGTGCCATCAGAAGAGGGACAGGGGAAGAGACCCAGTACTTC. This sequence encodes CAIRRGTGEETQYF.

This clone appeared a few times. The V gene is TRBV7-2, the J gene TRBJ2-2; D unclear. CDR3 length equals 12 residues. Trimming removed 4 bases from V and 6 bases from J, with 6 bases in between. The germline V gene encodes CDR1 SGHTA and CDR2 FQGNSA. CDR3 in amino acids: CASSSYSGELFF. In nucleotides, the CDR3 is TGTGCCAGCAGCTCCTACTCCGGGGAGCTGTTTTTT.

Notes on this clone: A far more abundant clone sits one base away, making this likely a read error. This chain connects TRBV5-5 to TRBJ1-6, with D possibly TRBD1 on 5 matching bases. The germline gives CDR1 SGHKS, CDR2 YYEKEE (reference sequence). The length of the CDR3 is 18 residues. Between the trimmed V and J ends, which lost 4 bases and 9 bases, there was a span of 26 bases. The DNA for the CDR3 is TGTGCCAGCAGCCAAGATACGACAGAGGGGATTCTCGGTTCACCCCTCCACTTT. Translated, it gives CASSQDTTEGILGSPLHF.

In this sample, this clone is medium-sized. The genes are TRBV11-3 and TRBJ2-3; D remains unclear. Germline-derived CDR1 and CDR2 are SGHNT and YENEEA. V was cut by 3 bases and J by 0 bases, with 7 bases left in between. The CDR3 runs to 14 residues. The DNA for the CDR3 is TGTGCCAGCAGCTTGACCCGTAGCACAGATACGCAGTATTTT. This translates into CASSLTRSTDTQYF.

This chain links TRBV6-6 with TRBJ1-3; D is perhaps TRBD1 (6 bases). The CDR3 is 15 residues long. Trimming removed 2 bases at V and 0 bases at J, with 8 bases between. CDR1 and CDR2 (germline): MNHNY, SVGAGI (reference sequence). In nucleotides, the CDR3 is TGTGCCAGCAGTTACCAGGGGAACTCTGGAAACACCATATATTTT. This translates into CASSYQGNSGNTIYF.

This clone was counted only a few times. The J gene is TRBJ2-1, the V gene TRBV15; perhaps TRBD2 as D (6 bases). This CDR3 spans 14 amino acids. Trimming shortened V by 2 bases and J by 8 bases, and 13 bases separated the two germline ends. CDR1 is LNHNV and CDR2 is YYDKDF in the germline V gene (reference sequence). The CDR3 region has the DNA TGTGCCACCAGCAGAAGGAGGGGAGGCGATGAGCAGTTCTTC. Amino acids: CATSRRRGGDEQFF.

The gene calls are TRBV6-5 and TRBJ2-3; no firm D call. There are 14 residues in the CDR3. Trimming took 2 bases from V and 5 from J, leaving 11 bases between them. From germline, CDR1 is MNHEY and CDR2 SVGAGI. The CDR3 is CASSYGLGRDTQYF. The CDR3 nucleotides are TGTGCCAGCAGTTACGGCCTAGGAAGAGATACGCAGTATTTT.

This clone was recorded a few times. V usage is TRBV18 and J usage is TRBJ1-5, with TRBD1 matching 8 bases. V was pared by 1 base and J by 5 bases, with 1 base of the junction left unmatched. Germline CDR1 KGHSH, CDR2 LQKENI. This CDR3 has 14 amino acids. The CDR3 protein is CASSPQQGDQPQHF. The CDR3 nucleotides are TGTGCCAGCTCACCACAACAGGGGGATCAGCCCCAGCATTTT. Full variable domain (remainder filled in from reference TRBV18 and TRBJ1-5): NAGVMQNPRHLVRRRGQEARLRCSPMKGHSHVYWYRQLPEEGLKFMVYLQKENIIDESGMPKERFSAEFPKEGPSILRIQQVVRGDSAAYFCASSPQQGDQPQHFGDGTRLSIL.

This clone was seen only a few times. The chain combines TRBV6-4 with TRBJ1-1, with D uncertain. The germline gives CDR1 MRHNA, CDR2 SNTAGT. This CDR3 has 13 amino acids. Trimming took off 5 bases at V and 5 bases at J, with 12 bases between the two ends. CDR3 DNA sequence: TGTGCCAGCAGTACCGATCCGCAAACTGAAGCTTTCTTT. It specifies CASSTDPQTEAFF.